The rows below give T cell receptor beta chains drawn from one sample of a study of tumor-infiltrating lymphocytes in primary liver carcinoma. Each CDR3 protein gets one entry after TCRdb re-called the multiplex PCR reads with MiXCR. The table lists roughly 120,000 distinct CDR3 sequences, 64% of them singletons. The specimen sequenced was liver tumor tissue from sampling region 3. These receptors originate from a woman aged 60-70 years with primary liver carcinoma and hepatitis B virus infection. CDR3s leave out the opening cysteine and the closing phenylalanine or tryptophan.

V: TRBV7-9; J: TRBJ2-2; CDR3: ASSLVNGELF
V: TRBV11-2; J: TRBJ2-5; CDR3: ASNLGPQETQY
V: TRBV29-1; J: TRBJ2-7; CDR3: SVDSGGASSYEQY
V: TRBV11-2; J: TRBJ2-1; CDR3: ASSLERMDSYNEQF
V: TRBV2; J: TRBJ2-1; CDR3: ASSPAGGVDEQF
V: TRBV6-1; J: TRBJ1-3; CDR3: AGSEAGHYSGTIY
V: TRBV7-8; J: TRBJ2-6; CDR3: ASSSKSNRAGANVLT
V: TRBV6-6; J: TRBJ2-7; CDR3: ASSQRLVGKYYEQY
V: TRBV29-1; J: TRBJ1-1; CDR3: SVARQESEAF
V: TRBV5-1; J: TRBJ2-6; CDR3: AGSSPAGSGANVLT
V: TRBV10-3; J: TRBJ2-7; CDR3: AGSGTFSYEQY
V: TRBV12-3/TRBV12-4; J: TRBJ1-2; CDR3: ASSSLTGFLGYT
V: TRBV7-9; J: TRBJ2-1; CDR3: ASSLSGASYNGQF
V: TRBV11-3; J: TRBJ2-1; CDR3: ASSTLGWLGNEQF
V: TRBV4-1; J: TRBJ2-3; CDR3: ASGRQGGGADTQY
V: TRBV28; J: TRBJ2-1; CDR3: ASSLEGPEF
V: TRBV28; J: TRBJ1-3; CDR3: ASSLAGQATGNTIY
V: TRBV14; J: TRBJ2-3; CDR3: ASSLGSADTQY
V: TRBV11-2; J: TRBJ1-5; CDR3: ASNFTGDGQPQH
V: TRBV11-2; J: TRBJ2-7; CDR3: PSSATGDTSYEQY
V: TRBV6-1; J: TRBJ2-1; CDR3: ASTGWTSGAYNEQF
V: TRBV11-3; J: TRBJ2-3; CDR3: ASNFRTSTDTRY
V: TRBV11-2; J: TRBJ2-1; CDR3: ASNLTQRDYNEQF
V: TRBV29-1; J: TRBJ1-2; CDR3: SVTTGANYGYT
V: TRBV28; J: TRBJ2-7; CDR3: ASSHSLAPSSYEQY
V: TRBV28; J: TRBJ2-2; CDR3: ASSRVGGTGELL
V: TRBV7-2; J: TRBJ2-5; CDR3: ASSLGGSMETQY
V: TRBV9; J: TRBJ2-5; CDR3: VSSSRTPSQAETQY
V: TRBV28; J: TRBJ2-3; CDR3: ANSWGQGFTDTQY
V: TRBV5-1; J: TRBJ2-1; CDR3: ASSFSGALDEQF
V: TRBV12-3/TRBV12-4; J: TRBJ1-4; CDR3: ASTLRPLSTGWHQEKLF
V: TRBV14; J: TRBJ1-1; CDR3: ASSHGMNTEAF
V: TRBV29-1; J: TRBJ2-5; CDR3: SVEFQGWIETQY
V: TRBV5-6; J: TRBJ2-7; CDR3: ASSLDGGDHSYEQY
V: TRBV11-3; J: TRBJ2-7; CDR3: ASSPGTRDNYEQY
V: TRBV6-5; J: TRBJ1-2; CDR3: ASNSKMGSAYDYT
V: TRBV2; J: TRBJ1-1; CDR3: ASSVQANTEAI
V: TRBV29-1; J: TRBJ1-5; CDR3: SVAAGTGNQPQH
V: TRBV6-2/TRBV6-3; J: TRBJ2-7; CDR3: ASSQLAGKAGEQY
V: TRBV5-1; J: TRBJ2-3; CDR3: ASSLSHQTGADTQY
V: TRBV21-1; J: TRBJ1-5; CDR3: TSIYGLRSQPQH
V: TRBV13; J: TRBJ2-3; CDR3: ASSLARDRSPLTSTDTQY
V: TRBV7-9; J: TRBJ2-3; CDR3: ASSSSGSTDTQY
V: TRBV11-2; J: TRBJ2-3; CDR3: ASSSEGGIYLY
V: TRBV7-9; J: TRBJ1-1; CDR3: ASSRGIDTEAF
V: TRBV6-2/TRBV6-3; J: TRBJ2-3; CDR3: ASSSGTTTYTDTQY
V: TRBV4-1; J: TRBJ2-1; CDR3: ASSQVVGGRYNEQF
V: TRBV29-1; J: TRBJ2-4; CDR3: SVEHGARDIRY
V: TRBV11-1; J: TRBJ2-3; CDR3: ASSLWQRARESQ
V: TRBV28; J: TRBJ2-2; CDR3: ASSLLRLATTGELF
V: TRBV6-1; J: TRBJ1-1; CDR3: ASSGGVVTEAF
V: TRBV28; J: TRBJ1-1; CDR3: ASSFRGLKAF
V: TRBV29-1; J: TRBJ2-3; CDR3: SVADGEGVY
V: TRBV10-3; J: TRBJ2-2; CDR3: ATVETSPNTGELF
V: TRBV28; J: TRBJ2-5; CDR3: ASRPGLAIRETQY
V: TRBV4-1; J: TRBJ2-1; CDR3: ASSQEGTGVDEQF
V: TRBV29-1; J: TRBJ2-2; CDR3: SVRGLAGVAGELF
V: TRBV28; J: TRBJ1-2; CDR3: AIRSTSGYT
V: TRBV29-1; J: TRBJ1-5; CDR3: SVENGEGQH